This TCR beta chain was identified during a study of graft-versus-host responses after intestinal transplantation. Study-level information: Grafts were multivisceral, liver-intestinal, or isolated intestinal. Each patient got anti-thymocyte globulin induction, then tacrolimus and steroids for around three years. The study, taken as a whole, reports: Declines in HvG clones occurring early post-transplant were associated with peak circulating GvH clone levels. Some GvH clones were seen earlier in gut or blood, suggesting intestinal origin.

TCRdb's copy holds only in-frame clones and misses some; the assay was immunoSEQ multiplex PCR. The sample consists of about 25,000 clones, around 94% of them appearing once. The CDR3 is 13 residues long. The germline CDR1 and CDR2 sequences are SQVTM and ANQGSEA. V trimming: 6 bases; J trimming: 3 bases; junction bases outside the gene matches: 6. Remarks on this clone: Its antigen remains unidentified.

Sequenced here: PBMCs, sampled 30 days after intestinal transplant. This TCR was sampled from a human patient who received an intestinal transplant, so some T cells may come from the graft donor. The chain links TRBV29-1 to TRBJ1-2; 8 nucleotides match TRBD1. CDR3 in amino acids: CSVDRQGYYGYTF. The CDR3 region has the DNA TGCAGCGTCGATAGACAGGGGTACTATGGCTACACCTTC. The full variable domain, with the rest looked up from reference TRBV29-1 and TRBJ1-2, is SAVISQKPSRDICQRGTSLTIQCQVDSQVTMMFWYRQQPGQSLTLIATANQGSEATYESGFVIDKFPISRPNLTFSTLTVSNMSPEDSSIYLCSVDRQGYYGYTFGSGTRLTVV.